This entry lists 13 T cell receptor beta chains sequenced from one sample in a study of monozygotic twins with inflammatory bowel disease. TCRdb reprocessed the 5' RACE reads, keeping one entry per CDR3 protein, no DNA. In total, the table holds around 370,000 distinct CDR3 sequences. The sequencing sample was made of blood. Receptor source: a human donor with ulcerative colitis or Crohn's disease, or a healthy co-twin of an affected twin (not recorded which).

The chain joins TRBV6-1 to TRBJ1-2; TCRdb's D call of TRBD1 is untestable without DNA. This CDR3 has 13 amino acids. Germline V gives CDR1 MNHNS, CDR2 SASEGT. CDR3 protein: CASSDRDSYGYTF.

This chain connects TRBV25-1 to TRBJ1-2; the D call from TCRdb, TRBD1, cannot be confirmed without DNA. CDR1 and CDR2 from the germline V gene are MGHDK and SYGVNS. CDR3 length equals 14 residues. CDR3 protein: CASKGNRENYGYTF.

The gene calls are TRBV5-5 and TRBJ2-4; no DNA is available, so the TRBD2 call from TCRdb remains unchecked. The CDR3 is made up of 13 amino acids. Germline CDR1 is SGHKS and CDR2 is YYEKEE (reference sequence). The chain's CDR3 is CASQAVAKNIQYF.

The V and J genes are TRBV24-1 and TRBJ2-1; the TCRdb D gene call, TRBD2, has no DNA to confirm it. The CDR3 is 15 amino acids. Germline V gene data show CDR1 as KGHDR and CDR2 as SFDVKD. The CDR3 is CATADAALPYNEQFF.

This chain uses TRBV12-3 or TRBV12-4 with TRBJ2-7; TCRdb picks TRBD2, but there is no DNA to check that call. This CDR3 region has 16 residues. The CDR3 spells CASSLGSGRTFYEQYF.

The J gene is TRBJ1-1, the V gene TRBV27; lacking DNA, the TRBD1 call made by TCRdb goes unchecked. The CDR3 runs 14 residues. CDR1 and CDR2 from the germline V gene are MNHEY and SMNVEV (reference sequence). The CDR3 region is CASTRDRGNTEAFF.

This rearrangement joins TRBV7-2 to TRBJ2-1; TCRdb proposes TRBD2, but this gene call is untestable without DNA. Germline CDR1 SGHTA, CDR2 FQGNSA. The CDR3 covers 15 residues. The CDR3 protein is CASTTWGGGVNEQFF.

The chain couples TRBV9 to TRBJ2-5. CDR3 length: 12 residues. Per the germline V gene, CDR1 is SGDLS and CDR2 is YYNGEE. CDR3 amino acids: CASSVAEETQYF. The whole variable domain, filled in from reference TRBV9 and TRBJ2-5, reads DSGVTQTPKHLITATGQRVTLRCSPRSGDLSVYWYQQSLDQGLQFLIQYYNGEERAKGNILERFSAQQFPDLHSELNLSSLELGDSALYFCASSVAEETQYFGPGTRLLVL.

This chain joins TRBV29-1 and TRBJ2-7. CDR1 is SQVTM, CDR2 ANQGSEA, per germline. The CDR3 sequence is 11 residues long. The CDR3: CSVEDYNEQYF.

The chain has TRBV5-1 and TRBJ2-1. Germline V CDR1 and CDR2: SGHRS, YFSETQ. The CDR3 is made up of 13 amino acids. CDR3 sequence: CASSPQLFDEQFF.

The chain joins TRBV5-1 to TRBJ2-5; checking the TCRdb D call of TRBD1 is not possible without DNA. The CDR3 runs to 16 residues. Germline CDR1 reads SGHRS; CDR2 reads YFSETQ. CDR3 in amino acids: CASSLHGAISQETQYF.

CDR3 region: CASSQAGAREAFF. V usage is TRBV3-1 and J usage is TRBJ1-1; TCRdb's D call, TRBD1, is unchecked because there is no DNA. CDR3 size: 13 residues. CDR1 is LGHDT, CDR2 YNNKEL, per germline (reference sequence).

The chain combines TRBV5-1 with TRBJ2-3; there is no DNA to check the TCRdb D call of TRBD2. The CDR3 is 17 residues long. The V gene's germline CDR1 is SGHRS and CDR2 YFSETQ. CDR3 amino acids: CASSLEGPLAGTDTQYF.